These 23 T cell receptor beta chains were all obtained from the same sample, sequenced in a study of T-cell reconstitution after alpha-beta-depleted transplantation in children. It was with unique molecular identifiers that the TCRbeta library was prepared. A single record per CDR3 protein comes from TCRdb applying MiXCR to the PCR reads. In the table there are 500,000 or so distinct CDR3 sequences, approximately 32% of which are singletons. The specimen comprised PBMCs from the stem cell graft donor, sampled from the stem cell graft. All receptors come from a human donor who donated a stem cell graft to a child with aplastic anemia.

This clonotype was detected a few times. The CDR3 sequence is CASSLEGKGSDEQFF. Here the CDR3 DNA reads TGTGCCAGCAGCTTAGAGGGCAAGGGCTCGGATGAGCAGTTCTTC. This chain uses TRBV7-2 with TRBJ2-1; D gene ambiguous. The CDR3 is 15 amino acids. Germline lookup yields CDR1 SGHTA and CDR2 FQGNSA. Deletions cut 1 base from V and 8 bases from J, with 15 bases between.

This sequence joins TRBV6-5 and TRBJ1-2; D is possibly TRBD1 (6 bases). The CDR3 is made up of 15 amino acids. The V end was cut by 3 bases, the J end by 2 bases, with 13 bases between. Per germline, CDR1 MNHEY and CDR2 SVGAGI. This CDR3 reads CASSYKIQGNYGYTF. CDR3 DNA: TGTGCCAGCAGTTATAAGATACAGGGAAACTATGGCTACACCTTC.

This clonotype has only a few counts. The chain joins TRBV27 to TRBJ2-4; D not certain. V lost 2 bases and J 6 bases, leaving 11 bases between the germline ends. Germline V CDR1 and CDR2: MNHEY, SMNVEV (reference sequence). CDR3 size: 14 residues. For the CDR3, the DNA is TGTGCCAGCAGTTTAAAGATAGGTTCAAACATTCAGTACTTC. It is translated as CASSLKIGSNIQYF.

The CDR3 nucleotides are TGTGCCAGCAGTGGGGAGGGAGTTAGCAATCAGCCCCAGCATTTT. It is translated as CASSGEGVSNQPQHF. The J gene is TRBJ1-5, the V gene TRBV25-1; D gene unclear. Germline lookup yields CDR1 MGHDK and CDR2 SYGVNS. This CDR3 spans 15 amino acids. V dropped 4 bases and J dropped 0 bases, with 10 bases sitting between them. The full variable domain, its missing parts supplied by reference TRBV25-1 and TRBJ1-5, is EADIYQTPRYLVIGTGKKITLECSQTMGHDKMYWYQQDPGMELHLIHYSYGVNSTEKGDLSSESTVSRIRTEHFPLTLESARPSHTSQYLCASSGEGVSNQPQHFGDGTRLSIL.

This clonotype has a handful of counts. The rearrangement uses TRBV5-1 and TRBJ1-3; 10 nucleotides match TRBD1. The CDR3 length is 14 residues. Germline CDR1 SGHRS, CDR2 YFSETQ. Losses at the gene ends were 3 bases for V and 6 bases for J; bases not matched to a gene: 3. The CDR3 is CASSSGQGENTIYF. The CDR3 DNA sequence: TGCGCCAGCAGCTCCGGACAGGGGGAAAACACCATATATTTT.

The rearrangement joins TRBV21-1 to TRBJ2-7; the table's D call of TRBD1 was not tested on the DNA. TRBV21-1 is noted as a pseudogene. The CDR3 is 15 amino acids. As DNA, the CDR3 is TGTGCCAGCAGCCCCAACAGGAAGACGACCTACGAGCAGTACTTC. Its protein product is CASSPNRKTTYEQYF.

The rearrangement joins TRBV6-2 or TRBV6-3 to TRBJ2-1; TRBD2 is a possible D gene (5 bases). Germline assignment: CDR1 MNHEY and CDR2 SVGEGT. Trimming left V 3 bases short and J 2 bases short, with 17 bases between. The CDR3 is made up of 17 amino acids. CDR3 amino acids: CASSYVAGPLPYNEQFF. CDR3 nucleotide sequence: TGTGCCAGCAGTTATGTGGCGGGTCCCCTTCCCTACAATGAGCAGTTCTTC.

The chain employs TRBV10-3 and TRBJ2-7, with 7 bases fitting TRBD2. The CDR3 runs 16 residues. V was pared by 0 bases and J by 4 bases, with 9 bases of the junction left unmatched. Per the germline V gene, CDR1 is ENHRY and CDR2 is SYGVKD. The CDR3 is CAISESKLAAKYEQYF. For the CDR3, the DNA is TGTGCCATCAGTGAGTCGAAGCTAGCGGCGAAATACGAGCAGTACTTC.

The sample holds one count of this clonotype. The genes are TRBV20-1 and TRBJ2-1, with unresolved D. The CDR3 sequence is 15 residues long. V was pared by 4 bases and J by 0 bases, with 13 bases between. Per germline, CDR1 DFQATT and CDR2 SNEGSKA (reference sequence). The CDR3 spells CSANHRGASYNEQFF. The CDR3 DNA reads TGCAGTGCTAACCATCGCGGCGCCTCCTACAATGAGCAGTTCTTC.

The chain couples TRBV28 to TRBJ1-1; D remains unclear. Germline V gene data show CDR1 as MDHEN and CDR2 as SYDVKM. V was cut by 2 bases and J by 4 bases, with 8 bases left in between. The CDR3 contains 13 residues. CDR3 nucleotide sequence: TGTGCCAGCAGTTTAGCTGGGTTCACTGAAGCTTTCTTT. Protein sequence: CASSLAGFTEAFF.

The genes are TRBV19 and TRBJ1-1; D not certain. V dropped 6 bases and J dropped 5 bases, with 13 bases sitting between them. Germline-derived CDR1 and CDR2 are LNHDA and SQIVND (reference sequence). The CDR3 runs to 13 residues. The CDR3 protein is CASSMEGGTEAFF. CDR3 sequence (DNA): TGTGCCAGTAGCATGGAGGGCGGGACTGAAGCTTTCTTT.

The rearrangement uses TRBV4-3 and TRBJ1-1; TRBD1 matches at 8 bases. Germline V CDR1 and CDR2: LGHNA, YSLEER. The CDR3 length is 16 residues. J was trimmed by 0 bases and V by 0 bases; bases with no gene match: 3. The DNA for the CDR3 is TGCGCCAGCAGCCAAGATTCGGACAGGGTGAACACTGAAGCTTTCTTT. It codes for CASSQDSDRVNTEAFF.

This clonotype has a handful of counts. V gene TRBV4-3 combines with J gene TRBJ2-5; maybe TRBD2 (6 bases). Trimming took off 1 base at V and 5 bases at J, with 14 bases between the two ends. CDR1 LGHNA and CDR2 YSLEER come from the germline V gene. This CDR3 is 15 amino acids long. CDR3 DNA sequence: TGCGCCAGCAGCCAAGGCCCGGGGGAAGGTGAGACCCAGTACTTC. Translation gives CASSQGPGEGETQYF.

V is TRBV6-2 or TRBV6-3 and J is TRBJ1-5, with 9 bases fitting TRBD1. The trim removed 8 bases at V and 6 bases at J, leaving 11 bases unmatched. The CDR3 extends over 15 amino acids. Looked up from germline, CDR1 is MNHEY and CDR2 is SVGEGT. CDR3 DNA: TGTGCCAGCTGCCCCTACGGGACAGGGACTCAGCCCCAGCATTTT. This translates into CASCPYGTGTQPQHF.

This clonotype was recorded once. The J gene is TRBJ2-1, the V gene TRBV11-2; unclear D gene. Trimming took 5 bases from V and 4 from J, leaving 15 bases between them. Germline CDR1 is SGHAT and CDR2 is FQNNGV. The CDR3 sequence is 15 residues long. DNA of the CDR3: TGTGCCAGCAGCCATGACTCCCGGGTTTACAATGAGCAGTTCTTC. It specifies CASSHDSRVYNEQFF.

The chain recombines TRBV6-2 or TRBV6-3 with TRBJ2-6, with D perhaps matching TRBD1 (5 bases). This CDR3 comprises 21 residues. The ends were cut back, 6 bases at V and 3 bases at J, with 30 bases in the middle. Germline CDR1 MNHEY, CDR2 SVGEGT. Here the CDR3 DNA reads TGTGCCAGCAGGACCACCCGTTTGGGCTACGTTGCCACAGGTGGGGCCAACGTCCTGACTTTC. Amino acid sequence: CASRTTRLGYVATGGANVLTF.

The genes are TRBV6-2 or TRBV6-3 and TRBJ1-2, with TRBD1 as a possible D gene (5 bases). Trimming shortened V by 6 bases and J by 3 bases, and 11 bases separated the two germline ends. Germline values: CDR1 MNHEY, CDR2 SVGEGT. The CDR3 has 13 amino acids. The CDR3 nucleotides read TGTGCCAGCAGGATTGACAGCTACTATGGCTACACCTTC. Its protein product is CASRIDSYYGYTF.

This clonotype has a handful of counts. The chain links TRBV18 to TRBJ1-2; TRBD1 agrees at 10 bases. Germline V CDR1 and CDR2: KGHSH, LQKENI. This CDR3 is built from 15 residues. Trimming took 5 bases from V and 4 from J; bases not matched to a gene: 7. The CDR3 reads CASSSGQGTAYGYTF. DNA of the CDR3: TGTGCCAGCTCATCGGGACAGGGGACCGCCTATGGCTACACCTTC.

This clonotype has more than one count but fewer than ten. This chain links TRBV7-2 with TRBJ2-3; 8 nucleotides align to TRBD2. The V gene's germline CDR1 is SGHTA and CDR2 FQGNSA. The CDR3 is made up of 17 amino acids. The V gene end was trimmed by 6 bases and the J gene end by 0 bases; junction bases not matched to a gene: 11. CDR3 amino acids: CASSIGFSGISTDTQYF. In nucleotides, the CDR3 is TGTGCCAGCAGTATAGGGTTTAGCGGGATTAGCACAGATACGCAGTATTTT.

The chain joins TRBV20-1 to TRBJ2-1, with D unclear. This CDR3 contains 16 residues. V lost 1 base and J 2 bases, leaving 15 bases between the germline ends. Looked up from germline, CDR1 is DFQATT and CDR2 is SNEGSKA (reference sequence). The CDR3 region has the DNA TGCAGTGCTAGAGTGACCGAGAGCCCCGCCTACAATGAGCAGTTCTTC. Residues: CSARVTESPAYNEQFF.

Only a few counts were recorded for this clonotype. V gene TRBV12-3 or TRBV12-4 combines with J gene TRBJ1-2, with a weak D call TRBD1 (6 bases). V gave up 6 bases and J gave up 8 bases, with 16 bases separating them. CDR3 length: 13 amino acids. The CDR3 DNA sequence: TGTGCCAGCAGCCTTCAGGGGATAAGGGGCTACACCTTC. Protein: CASSLQGIRGYTF.

A few counts support this clonotype. At one end the junction does not follow the germline gene, possibly because of a read error. The rearrangement uses TRBV15 and TRBJ2-7; no firm D call. Germline V gene lookup returns CDR1 LNHNV and CDR2 YYDKDF (reference sequence). CDR3 length: 14 amino acids. Written as DNA, the CDR3 is TGTGCCACCAGCAGAGGTATGACCGGGCCAGATCGGAACTTC. Residues: CATSRGMTGPDRNF.

This clonotype showed up just a few times. The CDR3, as DNA: TGTGCCATCCGAGGACTCGCCTATGGCTACACCTTC. It translates to CAIRGLAYGYTF. The rearrangement joins TRBV10-3 to TRBJ1-2; D gene ambiguous. V lost 8 bases and J lost 4, with 11 bases in between. The germline gives CDR1 ENHRY, CDR2 SYGVKD. This CDR3 has 12 residues.